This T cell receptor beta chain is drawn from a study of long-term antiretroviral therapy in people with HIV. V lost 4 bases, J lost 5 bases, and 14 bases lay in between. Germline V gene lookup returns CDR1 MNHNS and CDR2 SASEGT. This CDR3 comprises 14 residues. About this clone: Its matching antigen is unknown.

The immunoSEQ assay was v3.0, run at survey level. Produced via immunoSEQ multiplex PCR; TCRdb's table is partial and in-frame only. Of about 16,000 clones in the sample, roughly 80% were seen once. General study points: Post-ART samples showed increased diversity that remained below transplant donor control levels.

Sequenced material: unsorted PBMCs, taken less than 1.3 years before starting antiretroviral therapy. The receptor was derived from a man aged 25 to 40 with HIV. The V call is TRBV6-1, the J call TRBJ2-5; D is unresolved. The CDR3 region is CASSVRVDRETQYF. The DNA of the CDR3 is TGTGCCAGCAGTGTTAGAGTTGATCGGGAGACCCAGTACTTC.